This entry lists 32 T cell receptor beta chains sequenced from one sample in a study of post-analysis software for immune sequencing data. Study results and limitations: Roughly five TRBV segments, including TRBV5-6, TRBV5-1 and TRBV20-1, were more frequent in patients than controls.

Libraries were made from TCR beta cDNA, and they carried unique molecular identifiers. TCRdb itself ran the PCR reads through MiXCR, one entry per CDR3 protein. This sample has approximately 260,000 distinct CDR3 sequences, with 30% to 45% found just once. The antigens for these receptors are not known. The sequenced sample was blood. The source of these receptors is a girl aged 10-17 years with multiple sclerosis.

At least ten counts were recorded for this clonotype. V gene TRBV15 combines with J gene TRBJ2-5, with 11 positions matching TRBD1. This CDR3 contains 13 residues. CDR1 LNHNV and CDR2 YYDKDF come from the germline V gene (reference sequence). V lost 5 bases, J lost 4 bases, and 0 bases stayed unmatched. In DNA, the CDR3 is TGTGCCACCAGCGGGACAGGGGGAGAGACCCAGTACTTC. Amino acids: CATSGTGGETQYF.

The chain couples TRBV5-1 to TRBJ2-2; D is unresolved. This CDR3 has 14 amino acids. The germline V and J ends were trimmed by 4 bases and 4 bases, with 11 bases remaining between them. Germline V gene lookup returns CDR1 SGHRS and CDR2 YFSETQ. The CDR3 loop is CASSVGPSTGELFF. DNA for the CDR3: TGCGCCAGCAGCGTCGGACCTAGCACCGGGGAGCTGTTTTTT.

This clonotype has a count of ten or more. The V call is TRBV5-1, the J call TRBJ2-7; 12 nucleotides line up with TRBD1. Germline-derived CDR1 and CDR2 are SGHRS and YFSETQ. Losses at the gene ends were 7 bases for V and 5 bases for J; bases not matched to a gene: 10. The CDR3 is 15 residues long. CDR3 DNA sequence: TGCGCCAGCCCCCCTCCGGGACAGGGGGCTGACGAGCAGTACTTC. This encodes CASPPPGQGADEQYF.

This clonotype appeared a few times. The CDR3 DNA is TGTGCCAGCAGTCCAGGGGGCGCCGATCAGCCCCAGCATTTT. Translating it yields CASSPGGADQPQHF. The J gene is TRBJ1-5, the V gene TRBV28; 8 bases map to TRBD1. The CDR3 loop spans 14 amino acids. The germline V gene has CDR1 MDHEN and CDR2 SYDVKM. J gave up 5 bases and V 5 bases, and 5 bases lay outside the gene matches.

The table lists this clonotype with many counts. The chain recombines TRBV27 with TRBJ2-1; D gene unclear. The CDR3 sequence is 15 residues long. Germline values: CDR1 MNHEY, CDR2 SMNVEV (reference sequence). V lost 5 bases to trimming and J lost 5 bases, with 16 bases between them. The CDR3 nucleotides are TGTGCCAGCAGTCCCACGTCGCTGGTTCACAATGAGCAGTTCTTC. Translated, it gives CASSPTSLVHNEQFF.

As concerns this clonotype: Given a much more abundant clone one base away, this may be a read error. The V and J genes are TRBV19 and TRBJ2-1; D gene unclear. The germline CDR1 and CDR2 sequences are LNHDA and SQIVND (reference sequence). Trimming shortened V by 0 bases and J by 13 bases, and 10 bases separated the two germline ends. The CDR3 loop spans 12 amino acids. The CDR3 loop reads CASSIDGETQFF. CDR3 nucleotide sequence: TGTGCCAGTAGTATAGATGGAGAGACCCAGTTCTTC.

Regarding this clonotype: A junction boundary mismatches the germline segment, possibly from a read error. The chain uses TRBV4-2 and TRBJ2-1, with no clear D. In germline, CDR1 is LGHNA, CDR2 YNFKEQ. CDR3 length: 12 amino acids. CDR3: CAGSQESREQFF. The CDR3 DNA reads as TGTGCCGGCAGCCAAGAGAGCCGTGAGCAGTTCTTC.

This clonotype was counted at least ten times. CDR3 amino acids: CASSTSGQKVDEQYF. CDR3 in DNA: TGTGCCAGCAGCACATCGGGACAAAAAGTGGACGAGCAGTACTTC. The chain combines TRBV7-2 with TRBJ2-7, with D possibly TRBD1 on 6 matching bases. In germline, CDR1 is SGHTA, CDR2 FQGNSA. V lost 5 bases and J lost 5, with 19 bases in between. The CDR3 has 15 residues.

Ten or more counts support this clonotype. It may be a read error: a sequence one base away is much more abundant. The J gene is TRBJ1-6, the V gene TRBV20-1; possibly TRBD1 for D (6 bases). Trimming removed 4 bases at V and 9 bases at J, with 19 bases between. CDR1 and CDR2 (germline): DFQATT, SNEGSKA (reference sequence). This CDR3 has 15 amino acids. CDR3 nucleotide sequence: TGCAGTGCTATCCACAGGGATGGTGGAGGTTCACCCCTCCACTTT. This gives the protein CSAIHRDGGGSPLHF.

Here the CDR3 reads CASNLLGYYGYTF. The CDR3 DNA is TGTGCCAGTAACCTACTGGGGTACTATGGCTACACCTTC. This chain uses TRBV19 with TRBJ1-2; D is uncertain. Germline CDR1 LNHDA, CDR2 SQIVND (reference sequence). The CDR3 extends over 13 amino acids. V gave up 7 bases and J gave up 3 bases, with 12 bases separating them.

Many counts were recorded for this clonotype. The rearrangement joins TRBV7-9 to TRBJ1-4; no definite D call. Between the trimmed V and J ends, which lost 2 bases and 5 bases, there was a span of 12 bases. Germline V gene lookup returns CDR1 SEHNR and CDR2 FQNEAQ (reference sequence). The CDR3 totals 15 residues. In DNA, the CDR3 is TGTGCCAGCAGCTTAAGGACTGGGAACAATGAAAAACTGTTTTTT. It is translated as CASSLRTGNNEKLFF.

CDR3 sequence: CASNFLGVGNEQFF. The CDR3 bases are TGTGCCAGCAACTTCCTGGGGGTGGGAAATGAGCAGTTCTTC. This chain links TRBV12-3 or TRBV12-4 with TRBJ2-1; D possibly uses TRBD1 or TRBD2 (5 bases each). This CDR3 has 14 amino acids. The V end lost 7 bases, the J end lost 7 bases, and 17 bases lay between the germline ends.

With regard to this clonotype: A read error is possible here, since a much larger clone lies one base away. This chain joins TRBV25-1 and TRBJ2-6; D may correspond to TRBD1 or TRBD2 (5 bases each). CDR1 is MGHDK, CDR2 SYGVNS, per germline. The CDR3 is 15 amino acids. This CDR3 reads CASSELSRGANVPTF. The DNA of the CDR3 is TGTGCCAGCAGTGAATTATCGCGAGGGGCCAACGTCCCGACTTTC.

The rearrangement links TRBV4-2 to TRBJ2-3, with a weak D call TRBD1 (5 bases). Germline CDR1 LGHNA, CDR2 YNFKEQ. V shed 4 bases and J shed 0 bases, with 17 bases lying between them. This CDR3 has 17 amino acids. The CDR3 nucleotides are TGTGCCAGCAGCCTCAGGCCCCAGGGATCTAGCACAGATACGCAGTATTTT. Protein sequence: CASSLRPQGSSTDTQYF.

Turning to this clonotype: With a much larger clone just one base away, this may be a read error. This sequence joins TRBV27 and TRBJ1-1; D perhaps matches TRBD1 (5 bases). Trimming removed 4 bases from V and 3 bases from J, with 12 bases in between. The V gene's germline CDR1 is MNHEY and CDR2 SMNVEV (reference sequence). This CDR3 is 14 amino acids long. CDR3 DNA: TGTGCCAGCAGTTGGGGCGGGGCGGACACTGAAGCTTTCTTT. Translated, it gives CASSWGGADTEAFF.

This clonotype was picked up one time. The V gene is TRBV6-5, the J gene TRBJ2-1, with 9 bases matching TRBD1. The V gene's germline CDR1 is MNHEY and CDR2 SVGAGI. J gave up 4 bases and V 7 bases, and 11 bases lay outside the gene matches. The CDR3 extends over 16 amino acids. The CDR3 protein is CASTLSWDRDYNEQFF. Here the CDR3 DNA reads TGTGCCAGCACCCTCTCTTGGGACAGGGATTACAATGAGCAGTTCTTC.

This clonotype has ten or more counts. This sequence joins TRBV28 and TRBJ2-3, with 7 bases fitting TRBD2. Unmatched junction bases numbered 12, after V lost 5 bases and J lost 7 bases. The CDR3 runs to 15 residues. Germline lookup yields CDR1 MDHEN and CDR2 SYDVKM. The CDR3 region is CASSQDGAGTYTQYF. DNA of the CDR3: TGTGCCAGCAGTCAAGACGGAGCGGGGACGTATACGCAGTATTTT.

The table lists this clonotype with many counts. The DNA of the CDR3 is TGTGCCAGCAGCCTCCCCCCAGGCTATGGCTACACCTTC. Protein: CASSLPPGYGYTF. The chain combines TRBV7-9 with TRBJ1-2; D remains ambiguous. CDR3 length: 13 amino acids. Per germline, CDR1 SEHNR and CDR2 FQNEAQ (reference sequence). Between the trimmed V and J ends, which lost 5 bases and 4 bases, there was a span of 11 bases.

The rearrangement joins TRBV4-1 to TRBJ2-1; 8 positions match TRBD1. CDR1 and CDR2 from the germline V gene are MGHRA and YSYEKL. With 2 bases clipped from V and 8 bases from J, the junction kept 5 bases outside the gene matches. The CDR3 spans 14 residues. This chain's CDR3 is CASSQTWTGYEQFF. The CDR3 coding sequence is TGCGCCAGCAGCCAAACATGGACAGGGTATGAGCAGTTCTTC.

The J gene is TRBJ1-2, the V gene TRBV12-3 or TRBV12-4; unclear D gene. The CDR3 runs to 15 residues. The V and J ends lost 5 bases and 1 base respectively, with 14 bases between them. The CDR3 nucleotides read TGTGCCAGCAGTCCAACCCGGGTCATTAACTATGGCTACACCTTC. It is translated as CASSPTRVINYGYTF.

This clonotype has a count of ten or more. The rearrangement links TRBV27 to TRBJ2-5; D unresolved. The V end was cut by 3 bases, the J end by 5 bases, with 13 bases between. CDR1 is MNHEY and CDR2 is SMNVEV in the germline V gene (reference sequence). The CDR3 runs to 14 residues. The CDR3 region is CASSFSLNPETQYF. The CDR3 bases are TGTGCCAGCAGTTTCTCCCTTAATCCGGAGACCCAGTACTTC.

This chain links TRBV7-3 with TRBJ2-1; D not certain. The CDR3 covers 16 residues. The germline V gene encodes CDR1 SGHTA and CDR2 FQGTGA. The V end lost 1 base, the J end lost 0 bases, and 10 bases lay between the germline ends. This chain's CDR3 is CASSLSRTSSYNEQFF. The CDR3 DNA reads as TGTGCCAGCAGCTTAAGTCGGACGAGCTCCTACAATGAGCAGTTCTTC.

V gene TRBV27 combines with J gene TRBJ2-3; 8 nucleotides align to TRBD2. The V segment lost 2 bases and the J segment 2 bases; nucleotides outside the gene matches: 6. Germline V lookup: CDR1 MNHEY, CDR2 SMNVEV (reference sequence). The CDR3 runs 16 residues. CDR3: CASSLIIAGPTDTQYF. In DNA form, the CDR3 reads TGTGCCAGCAGTTTAATTATAGCGGGACCCACAGATACGCAGTATTTT.

The rearrangement uses TRBV7-6 and TRBJ2-2, with 7 bases that match TRBD2. V lost 1 base to trimming and J lost 1 base; unmatched junction nucleotides: 12. The CDR3 loop spans 19 amino acids. The germline V gene encodes CDR1 SGHVS and CDR2 FNYEAQ. The chain's CDR3 is CASSLGRGPASGNTGELFF. CDR3 DNA sequence: TGTGCCAGCAGCTTAGGACGGGGCCCGGCTAGCGGGAACACCGGGGAGCTGTTTTTT.

This clonotype was found many times. The chain carries TRBV29-1 and TRBJ2-3; D unresolved. Germline V gives CDR1 SQVTM, CDR2 ANQGSEA. V was clipped by 5 bases and J by 5 bases, with 8 bases between them. The CDR3 sequence is 11 residues long. The CDR3 coding sequence is TGCAGCGTTAAGTTCAGAGATACGCAGTATTTT. The encoded protein is CSVKFRDTQYF.

This clonotype was found many times. The rearrangement joins TRBV20-1 to TRBJ2-3; TRBD1 is a possible D gene (6 bases). Trimming cost V 5 bases and J 1 base, with 16 bases left between them. Germline CDR1 is DFQATT and CDR2 is SNEGSKA (reference sequence). The CDR3 covers 15 residues. The CDR3 sequence is CSAYLAGGRTDTQYF. For the CDR3, the DNA is TGCAGTGCTTACCTAGCTGGGGGCCGCACAGATACGCAGTATTTT.

This clonotype has at least ten counts. The chain links TRBV29-1 to TRBJ1-1; D possibly corresponds to TRBD1 (6 bases). This CDR3 is built from 15 residues. Germline CDR1 is SQVTM and CDR2 is ANQGSEA. The ends were cut back, 4 bases at V and 1 base at J, with 16 bases in the middle. CDR3 sequence reads: CSVGGLRQANTEAFF. For the CDR3, the DNA is TGCAGCGTTGGTGGCCTAAGACAGGCGAACACTGAAGCTTTCTTT.

This clonotype has a count of ten or more. This chain uses TRBV2 with TRBJ1-2; D is unresolved. The germline V gene has CDR1 SNHLY and CDR2 FYNNEI. V lost 8 bases and J 10 bases, leaving 17 bases between the germline ends. This CDR3 is built from 12 residues. The CDR3 loop is CASGRDYGDYTF. CDR3 nucleotides: TGTGCCAGCGGACGCGACTATGGAGACTACACCTTC.

Notes on this clonotype: A much larger clone differs from this one at a single base, so this may be a read error. The chain couples TRBV12-5 to TRBJ2-5, with 8 bases that match TRBD2. V trimming: 1 base; J trimming: 0 bases; junction bases outside the gene matches: 4. Germline V gene data show CDR1 as LGHNT and CDR2 as FRNRAP. The CDR3 has 16 residues. CDR3 region: CASGLGRGDDQETQYF. CDR3 bases: TGTGCTAGTGGTTTGGGGCGGGGGGACGACCAAGAGACCCAGTACTTC.

This clonotype has only a few counts. This chain joins TRBV12-3 or TRBV12-4 and TRBJ1-1, with unresolved D. The CDR3 loop spans 11 amino acids. V shed 7 bases and J shed 5 bases, with 8 bases lying between them. For the CDR3, the DNA is TGTGCCAGCACTTGGGGTACTGAAGCTTTCTTT. Amino acid sequence: CASTWGTEAFF.

In its sample, this clonotype was seen a few times. The J gene is TRBJ1-1, the V gene TRBV19; 10 bases match TRBD1. Germline values: CDR1 LNHDA, CDR2 SQIVND (reference sequence). This CDR3 contains 14 residues. V shed 9 bases, J shed 0 bases, and the junction held 4 bases outside the gene matches. The DNA of the CDR3 is TGTGCCAGCAGGACAGGGGGTCTGAACACTGAAGCTTTCTTT. It translates to CASRTGGLNTEAFF. The whole variable domain, remainder taken from reference TRBV19 and TRBJ1-1, is DGGITQSPKYLFRKEGQNVTLSCEQNLNHDAMYWYRQDPGQGLRLIYYSQIVNDFQKGDIAEGYSVSREKKESFPLTVTSAQKNPTAFYLCASRTGGLNTEAFFGQGTRLTVV.

As regards this clonotype: A much larger clone is a single base away; this may be a read error. The chain joins TRBV5-1 to TRBJ2-5; D is ambiguous. Germline V gene lookup returns CDR1 SGHRS and CDR2 YFSETQ. Trimming stripped 4 bases from V and 1 base from J, with 14 bases between. CDR3 length: 15 residues. DNA of the CDR3: TGCGCCAGCAGCCCCGGTTCCGGCAGCCAAGAGACCCAGTACTTC. This encodes CASSPGSGSQETQYF.